This T cell receptor beta chain is drawn from a study of cytomegalovirus exposure and HLA in healthy donors. Study-wide results and limits: In vitro assays verified that three CMV-associated chains recognized CMV antigens specifically.

CDR1 and CDR2 from the germline V gene are KGHSH and LQKENI. V dropped 2 bases and J dropped 6 bases, with 8 bases sitting between them. The CDR3 has 12 amino acids. About this clone: Its target is unknown.

The PCR had 60 Vbeta and 13 Jbeta primers. Data came from immunoSEQ multiplex PCR; TCRdb stores just in-frame clones and leaves some out. This sample has roughly 120,000 clones; 55% to 75% occur once, and the top ten carry roughly 1.5%. Sequenced: PBMCs. The origin of this receptor is a man aged 30 to 45 in good health and CMV-seropositive. The chain has TRBV18 and TRBJ2-7; weak D call: TRBD1 (6 bases). The DNA of the CDR3 is TGTGCCAGCTCACCAGGACAGATCGAGCAGTACTTC. This translates into CASSPGQIEQYF.